This TCR beta chain is from a study of Tregs in tolerant kidney transplant recipients. Trimming removed 2 bases from V and 0 bases from J; junction bases left unmatched: 2. The CDR3 runs to 17 residues. Germline loops: CDR1 SGHDT, CDR2 YYEEEE. The protocol was immunoSEQ multiplex PCR, while the TCRdb copy is restricted to in-frame clones and leaves out a portion. The data hold under 80,000 clones, with 75% to 90% observed a single time. Sequenced material: Tregs from blood, taken before the transplant. The chain has TRBV5-6 and TRBJ1-6, with 10 positions matching TRBD1. The clonotype comes from a human donor who received a combined kidney and bone marrow transplant. CDR3 bases: TGTGCCAGCAGCTTCAGGACAGGGGGCTCCTATAATTCACCCCTCCACTTT. This translates into CASSFRTGGSYNSPLHF.